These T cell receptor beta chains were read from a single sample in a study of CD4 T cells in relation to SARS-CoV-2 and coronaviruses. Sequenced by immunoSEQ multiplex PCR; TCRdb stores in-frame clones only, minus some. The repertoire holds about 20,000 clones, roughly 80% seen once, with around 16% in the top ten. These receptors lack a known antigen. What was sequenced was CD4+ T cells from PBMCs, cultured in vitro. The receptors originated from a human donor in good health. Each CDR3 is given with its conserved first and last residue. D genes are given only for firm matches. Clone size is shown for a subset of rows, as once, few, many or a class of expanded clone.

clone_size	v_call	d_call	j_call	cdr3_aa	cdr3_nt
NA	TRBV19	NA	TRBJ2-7	CASSMSQTYEQYF	TGTGCCAGTAGTATGTCCCAGACCTACGAGCAGTACTTC
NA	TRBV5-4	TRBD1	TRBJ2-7	CASSLGTGLYEQYF	TGTGCCAGCAGCTTAGGGACAGGTCTCTACGAGCAGTACTTC
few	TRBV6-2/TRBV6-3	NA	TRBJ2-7	CASSYSATGKIEQYF	TGTGCCAGCAGTTACTCCGCTACAGGGAAGATAGAGCAGTACTTC
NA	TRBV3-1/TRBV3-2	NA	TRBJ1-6	CASSPHEVRNSPLHF	TGTGCCAGCAGCCCGCATGAGGTGAGGAATTCACCCCTCCACTTT
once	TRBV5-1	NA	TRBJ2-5	CASSLEAGGETQYF	TGCGCCAGCAGCTTGGAGGCAGGCGGGGAGACCCAGTACTTC
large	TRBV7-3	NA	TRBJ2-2	CASSLYDGELFF	TGTGCCAGCAGCTTATACGACGGGGAGCTGTTTTTT
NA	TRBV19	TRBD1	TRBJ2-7	CASSIDWDSQQYF	TGTGCCAGTAGTATAGATTGGGACAGCCAGCAGTACTTC
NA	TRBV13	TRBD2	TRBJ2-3	CASSKTSGGVADTQYF	TGTGCCAGCAGCAAAACTAGCGGGGGAGTCGCAGATACGCAGTATTTT
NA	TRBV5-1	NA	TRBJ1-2	CASSLTGSDYGYTF	TGCGCCAGCAGCCTAACAGGGTCTGACTATGGCTACACCTTC
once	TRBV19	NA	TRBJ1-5	CASSPAETHQPQHF	TGTGCCAGTAGTCCAGCAGAGACACATCAGCCCCAGCATTTT
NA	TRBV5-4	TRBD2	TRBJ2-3	CASSAGGTDTQYF	TGTGCCAGCTCCGCGGGGGGCACAGATACGCAGTATTTT
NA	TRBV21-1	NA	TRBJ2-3	CAKPPGQTNTDTQYF	TGTGCCAAACCCCCGGGACAGACCAACACAGATACGCAGTATTTT
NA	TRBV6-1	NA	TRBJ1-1	CASSESQTVSAFF	TGTGCCAGCAGTGAATCCCAGACAGTATCCGCTTTCTTT
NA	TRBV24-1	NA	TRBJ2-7	CATSDPHSYEQYF	TGTGCCACCAGTGACCCCCACTCCTACGAGCAGTACTTC
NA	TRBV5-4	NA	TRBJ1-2	CASSTPGALIYGYTF	TGTGCCAGCAGCACCCCTGGGGCGCTCATCTATGGCTACACCTTC
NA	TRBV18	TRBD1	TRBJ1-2	CASSPVDRASTYGYTF	TGTGCCAGCTCACCCGTGGACAGGGCTTCGACCTATGGCTACACCTTC
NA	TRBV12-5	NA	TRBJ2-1	CASGLVLRDPGPYNEQFF	TGTGCTAGTGGTTTGGTACTTCGGGACCCAGGCCCCTACAATGAGCAGTTCTTC
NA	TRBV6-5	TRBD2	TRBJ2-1	CASLPPSGSYNEQFF	TGTGCCAGCCTCCCTCCTAGCGGCTCCTACAATGAGCAGTTCTTC
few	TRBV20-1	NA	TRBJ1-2	CRGGANYGYTF	TGCAGGGGGGGAGCTAACTATGGCTACACCTTC
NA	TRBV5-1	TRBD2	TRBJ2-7	CASSRGGLAGGEQYF	TGCGCCAGCAGCCGTGGGGGACTAGCGGGAGGGGAGCAGTACTTC
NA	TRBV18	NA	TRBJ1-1	CASSPLSQTAMNTEAFF	TGTGCCAGCTCACCCCTATCGCAGACAGCCATGAACACTGAAGCTTTCTTT
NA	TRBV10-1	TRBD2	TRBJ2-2	CASSASSGKTGELFF	TGCGCCAGCAGTGCATCCAGCGGGAAGACCGGGGAGCTGTTTTTT
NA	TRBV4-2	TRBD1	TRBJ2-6	CASSQDRVGGQGEVFGANVLTF	TGTGCCAGCAGCCAAGATAGGGTTGGAGGACAGGGGGAAGTCTTTGGGGCCAACGTCCTGACTTTC
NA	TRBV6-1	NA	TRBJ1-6	CASSEEGVYNSPLHF	TGTGCCAGCAGTGAAGAAGGCGTCTATAATTCACCCCTCCACTTT
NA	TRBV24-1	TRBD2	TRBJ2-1	CATSDWTSGGPYNEQFF	TGTGCCACCAGTGATTGGACTAGCGGGGGGCCCTACAATGAGCAGTTCTTC
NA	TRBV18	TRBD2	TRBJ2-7	CASSPASGYEQYF	TGTGCCAGCTCACCAGCTAGCGGTTACGAGCAGTACTTC
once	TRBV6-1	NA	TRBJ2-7	CASSEAEAGEQYF	TGTGCCAGCAGTGAGGCGGAGGCAGGCGAGCAGTACTTC
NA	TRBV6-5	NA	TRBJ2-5	CASSYRAAQETQYF	TGTGCCAGCAGTTATAGGGCAGCCCAAGAGACCCAGTACTTC
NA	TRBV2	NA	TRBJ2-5	CASSEMGSKAETQYF	TGTGCCAGCAGTGAAATGGGCAGCAAAGCAGAGACCCAGTACTTC
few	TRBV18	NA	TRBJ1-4	CASSPPTVDEKLFF	TGTGCCAGCTCACCACCGACGGTGGATGAAAAACTGTTTTTT
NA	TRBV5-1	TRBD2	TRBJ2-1	CASSASGSPGTGEQFF	TGCGCCAGCAGCGCTAGCGGGAGCCCAGGTACGGGTGAGCAGTTCTTC
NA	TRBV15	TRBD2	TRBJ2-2	CATSRETPGGAGELFF	TGTGCCACCAGCAGAGAAACCCCCGGGGGGGCCGGGGAGCTGTTTTTT
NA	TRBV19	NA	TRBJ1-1	CASSSLTEAFF	TGTGCCAGTAGTAGTCTAACTGAAGCTTTCTTT
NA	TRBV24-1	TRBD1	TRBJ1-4	CATSDTGTGDGEKLFF	TGTGCCACCAGTGACACCGGGACAGGTGACGGGGAAAAACTGTTTTTT
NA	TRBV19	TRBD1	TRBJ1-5	CATFPGQGAGNQPQHF	TGTGCCACCTTCCCGGGACAGGGGGCCGGCAATCAGCCCCAGCATTTT
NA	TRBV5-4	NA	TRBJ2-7	CASSLGHTELYEQYF	TGTGCCAGCAGCTTGGGACACACAGAACTCTACGAGCAGTACTTC
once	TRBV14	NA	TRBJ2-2	CASSQLGPGELFF	TGTGCCAGCAGCCAACTAGGTCCCGGGGAGCTGTTTTTT
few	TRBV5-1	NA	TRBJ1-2	CASSTSYYGYTF	TGCGCCAGCAGCACCTCGTACTATGGCTACACCTTC
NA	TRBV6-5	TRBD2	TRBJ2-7	CASSYGTGTTLGEQYF	TGTGCCAGCAGTTACGGAACCGGGACTACCTTGGGCGAGCAGTACTTC
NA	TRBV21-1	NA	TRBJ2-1	CASSKGEYNEQFF	TGTGCCAGCAGCAAGGGGGAATACAATGAGCAGTTCTTC
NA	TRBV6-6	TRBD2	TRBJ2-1	CASSYRLAGVRDEQFF	TGTGCCAGCAGTTACCGACTAGCGGGAGTACGTGATGAGCAGTTCTTC
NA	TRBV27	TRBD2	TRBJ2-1	CASSSLGLAQRSYNEQFF	TGTGCCAGCAGTTCGCTAGGACTAGCACAGCGCTCCTACAATGAGCAGTTCTTC
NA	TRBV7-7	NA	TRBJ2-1	CASSLPSTLPNEQFF	TGTGCCAGCAGCTTACCTAGCACCCTTCCCAATGAGCAGTTCTTC
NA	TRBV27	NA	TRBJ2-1	CASSLGRPRGSYNEQFF	TGTGCCAGCAGTTTAGGGCGTCCTCGGGGTTCCTACAATGAGCAGTTCTTC
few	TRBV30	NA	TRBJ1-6	CAWSLGGAPKGSPLHF	TGTGCCTGGAGTCTTGGGGGGGCACCAAAGGGTTCACCCCTCCACTTT
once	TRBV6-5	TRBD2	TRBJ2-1	CASTHDLAGRFF	TGTGCCAGCACCCACGATTTAGCGGGTCGGTTCTTC
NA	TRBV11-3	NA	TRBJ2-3	CASSFRTEEYTDTQYF	TGTGCCAGCAGCTTCCGGACAGAAGAGTACACAGATACGCAGTATTTT
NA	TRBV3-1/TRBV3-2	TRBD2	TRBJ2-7	CASSQEREGHHEQYF	TGTGCCAGCAGCCAAGAGCGGGAGGGCCATCACGAGCAGTACTTC
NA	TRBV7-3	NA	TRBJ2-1	CASSLDARSFDEQFF	TGTGCCAGCAGCTTAGATGCTAGGAGTTTCGATGAGCAGTTCTTC
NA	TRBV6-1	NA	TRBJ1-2	CASSEVFGRQNYGYTF	TGTGCCAGCAGTGAAGTCTTTGGGAGACAGAACTATGGCTACACCTTC
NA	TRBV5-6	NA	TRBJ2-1	CASSLGQGHYNEQFF	TGTGCCAGCAGCTTAGGGCAGGGCCATTACAATGAGCAGTTCTTC
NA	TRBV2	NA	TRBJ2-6	CASRTLPSGANVLTF	TGTGCCAGCAGAACGCTACCCTCTGGGGCCAACGTCCTGACTTTC
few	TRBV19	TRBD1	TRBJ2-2	CASSISSRGRNTGELFF	TGTGCCAGTAGTATATCCTCCAGGGGGCGCAACACCGGGGAGCTGTTTTTT
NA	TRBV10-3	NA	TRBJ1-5	CAIRTQDNQPQHF	TGTGCCATCAGGACACAGGACAATCAGCCCCAGCATTTT